This paragraph reports one T cell receptor (beta chain). This sample is part of a study of blood T cell repertoires in COVID-19. Looking at the study overall: Sites across the United States, Italy and Spain contributed samples from acute and convalescent COVID-19. The analysed material was cDNA or gDNA that came from T cells, B-cell-depleted T cells, or PBMCs.

Trimming took off 4 bases at V and 0 bases at J, with 18 bases between the two ends. Germline assignment: CDR1 SQVTM and CDR2 ANQGSEA. The CDR3 has 16 amino acids. In the original analysis: By means of reference gene primer amplification, nucleated cell counts were estimated. Repertoires were generated with immunoSEQ multiplex PCR, while TCRdb's copy carries only in-frame clones and drops some. V and J calls and clone size are as listed in that table; D and trimming were resolved from the DNA. The sample records around 160,000 clones, approximately 86% being singletons. The sequenced sample consisted of peripheral blood. The receptor comes from a man in his 60s with acute or convalescent COVID-19. The chain employs TRBV29-1 and TRBJ2-5, with a possible D match to TRBD1 (6 bases). In DNA, the CDR3 is TGCAGCGTTGTCTTGTCTCAGGGGTGGAACCAAGAGACCCAGTACTTC. Protein sequence: CSVVLSQGWNQETQYF. Looking up the rest from reference TRBV29-1 and TRBJ2-5 gives the full variable domain: SAVISQKPSRDICQRGTSLTIQCQVDSQVTMMFWYRQQPGQSLTLIATANQGSEATYESGFVIDKFPISRPNLTFSTLTVSNMSPEDSSIYLCSVVLSQGWNQETQYFGPGTRLLVL.